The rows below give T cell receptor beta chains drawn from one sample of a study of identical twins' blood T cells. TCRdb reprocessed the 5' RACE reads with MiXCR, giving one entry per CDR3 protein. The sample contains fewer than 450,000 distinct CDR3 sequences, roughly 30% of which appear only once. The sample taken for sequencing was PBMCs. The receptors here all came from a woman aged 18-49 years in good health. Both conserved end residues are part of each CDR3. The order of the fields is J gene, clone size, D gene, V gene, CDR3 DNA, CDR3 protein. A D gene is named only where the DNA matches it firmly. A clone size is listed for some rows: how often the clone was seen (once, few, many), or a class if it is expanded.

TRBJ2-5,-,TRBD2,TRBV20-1,TGCAGTGCTGGGGGACTAGCAAGCTCGTACCAAGAGACCCAGTACTTC,CSAGGLASSYQETQYF
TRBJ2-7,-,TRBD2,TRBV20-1,TGCAGTGCTATCTCGCGGGGGAGGGCTTCCTACGAGCAGTACTTC,CSAISRGRASYEQYF
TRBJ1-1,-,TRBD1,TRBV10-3,TGTGCCATCAGTGATACCAACCGGGACAGGGAAGCTTTCTTT,CAISDTNRDREAFF
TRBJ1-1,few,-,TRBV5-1,TGCGCCAGCAGCTTGTTAGGCAGAGAGGAAGCTTTCTTT,CASSLLGREEAFF
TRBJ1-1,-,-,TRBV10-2,TGCGCCAGCAGTGGGCGACGGTGGGACACTGAAGCTTTCTTT,CASSGRRWDTEAFF
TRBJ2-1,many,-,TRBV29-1,TGCAGCGTTGATCCTTTTGGGCAGGGAAAGTTGAATGAGCAGTTCTTC,CSVDPFGQGKLNEQFF
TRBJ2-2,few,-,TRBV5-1,TGCGCCAGCAGCCTTATCCTCGTTGGGAACACCGGGGAGCTGTTTTTT,CASSLILVGNTGELFF
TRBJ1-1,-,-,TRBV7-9,TGTGCCAGCATCCTCCTACCCGGGGGGACTGAAGCTTTCTTT,CASILLPGGTEAFF
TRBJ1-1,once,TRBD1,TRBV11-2,TGTGCCAGCAGCTTATATTCACTCGGACAGGGAAGGAGTGAAGCTTTCTTT,CASSLYSLGQGRSEAFF
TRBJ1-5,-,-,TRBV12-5,TGTGCTAGTGCTTCCCCTGGACTGGGACACCAGCATTTT,CASASPGLGHQHF
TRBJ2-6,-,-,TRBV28,TGTGCCAGCAGTTTCTTCCGAGAGGGTTCTGGGGCCAACGTCCTGACTTTC,CASSFFREGSGANVLTF
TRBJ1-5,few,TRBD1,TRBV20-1,TGCAGTGCTAGTAGGCAGGGGGCCGGGGGCAATCAGCCCCAGCATTTT,CSASRQGAGGNQPQHF
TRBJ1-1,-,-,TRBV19,TGTGCCAGTAGTATAGGGTACGGCACTGAAGCTTTCTTT,CASSIGYGTEAFF